These T cell receptor beta chains were read from a single sample in a study of OX40 agonist ivuxolimab in advanced cancers. The table came from immunoSEQ multiplex PCR; TCRdb's copy has only in-frame clones and leaves some out. The top ten hold 1.1% of the sample, which has under 150,000 clones, 90% seen once. This material consisted of CD4+ or CD8+ T cells sorted from blood, taken in a trial of the OX40 agonist ivuxolimab. These receptors originate from an adult with an advanced solid tumor such as melanoma, head and neck, liver or kidney cancer. The CDR3 runs from the conserved cysteine through the conserved F or W. D genes are given only for firm matches. The size field is filled for only some rows; it gives once, few, many or a size class.

V	J	D	size	CDR3	DNA
TRBV15	TRBJ2-5	.	.	CATSRAQGKGLETQYF	TGTGCCACCAGCAGAGCCCAGGGTAAGGGTTTAGAGACCCAGTACTTC
TRBV5-1	TRBJ2-5	.	.	CASSRGRGEETQYF	TGCGCCAGCAGCCGTGGGCGGGGAGAAGAGACCCAGTACTTC
TRBV7-2	TRBJ2-7	TRBD2	once	CASSQRTSGSPYEQYF	TGTGCCAGCAGCCAAAGGACTAGCGGAAGTCCCTACGAGCAGTACTTC
TRBV19	TRBJ1-4	TRBD1	.	CASRTGTGREKLFF	TGTGCCAGTAGAACCGGGACAGGGCGTGAAAAACTGTTTTTT
TRBV19	TRBJ1-3	.	.	CASSMGGRGVFSGNTIYF	TGTGCCAGTAGTATGGGGGGGCGGGGGGTCTTCTCTGGAAACACCATATATTTT
TRBV28	TRBJ2-7	.	.	CASSVTGSIGYEQYF	TGTGCCAGCAGTGTCACAGGGAGTATAGGGTACGAGCAGTACTTC
TRBV2	TRBJ1-1	.	.	CASTAGPRSGEAFF	TGTGCCAGTACGGCAGGGCCCCGCAGCGGTGAAGCTTTCTTT
TRBV7-2	TRBJ1-1	TRBD1	few	CASSPIQGGDTEAFF	TGTGCCAGCAGTCCAATCCAGGGGGGAGACACTGAAGCTTTCTTT
TRBV25-1	TRBJ1-6	.	once	CASSDERVSYNSPLHF	TGTGCCAGCAGTGATGAGAGGGTCTCCTATAATTCACCCCTCCACTTT
TRBV27	TRBJ2-7	.	.	CASSTGTSYEQYF	TGTGCCAGCAGCACAGGGACATCCTACGAGCAGTACTTC
TRBV6-6	TRBJ2-3	.	once	CASSSVYTDTQYF	TGTGCCAGCAGTTCGGTCTACACAGATACGCAGTATTTT
TRBV5-6	TRBJ1-2	.	few	CASSPLPSAGGNYGYTF	TGTGCCAGCAGCCCGCTTCCCTCCGCGGGAGGGAACTATGGCTACACCTTC
TRBV19	TRBJ2-1	TRBD2	.	CASREGSRSYNEQFF	TGTGCCAGCCGGGAGGGCTCACGATCCTACAATGAGCAGTTCTTC
TRBV4-1	TRBJ1-5	.	.	CASSQGLNSNQPQHF	TGCGCCAGCAGCCAAGGACTGAATAGCAATCAGCCCCAGCATTTT
TRBV28	TRBJ2-1	TRBD1	.	CASSKAGTGYNEQFF	TGTGCCAGCAGTAAAGCCGGGACAGGGTACAATGAGCAGTTCTTC
TRBV28	TRBJ1-1	.	.	CASSLPWGTNTEAFF	TGTGCCAGCAGCTTGCCCTGGGGAACGAACACTGAAGCTTTCTTT
TRBV27	TRBJ1-5	.	.	CASSLLGGNQPQHF	TGTGCCAGCAGTTTACTTGGAGGCAATCAGCCCCAGCATTTT
TRBV5-1	TRBJ2-5	.	.	CASFGVGAQETQYF	TGCGCCAGCTTTGGGGTGGGCGCCCAAGAGACCCAGTACTTC
TRBV19	TRBJ2-5	.	.	CASTPIGGQETQYF	TGTGCCAGTACCCCAATCGGCGGTCAAGAGACCCAGTACTTC
TRBV5-1	TRBJ2-5	.	.	CASTYWETQYF	TGCGCCAGCACCTATTGGGAGACCCAGTACTTC
TRBV5-4	TRBJ1-2	.	once	CASSLGSPSNYGYTF	TGTGCCAGCAGCTTGGGGAGTCCCTCAAACTATGGCTACACCTTC
TRBV13	TRBJ2-2	TRBD1	.	CASSPGNRGTGELFF	TGTGCCAGCAGCCCGGGGAACAGGGGTACCGGGGAGCTGTTTTTT
TRBV28	TRBJ1-5	TRBD1	.	CASSPWTGRNEGNQPQHF	TGTGCCAGCAGCCCGTGGACAGGCCGCAATGAGGGCAATCAGCCCCAGCATTTT
TRBV25-1	TRBJ2-7	.	.	CASSVGGVTYEQYF	TGTGCCAGCAGTGTTGGAGGGGTAACCTACGAGCAGTACTTC
TRBV19	TRBJ2-3	.	once	CASSIKERAQYF	TGTGCCAGTAGTATTAAGGAGCGGGCGCAGTATTTT
TRBV28	TRBJ1-5	.	few	CASSTNRDAQPQHF	TGTGCCAGCAGTACAAACAGGGATGCGCAGCCCCAGCATTTT
TRBV19	TRBJ2-7	TRBD1	.	CASSSKLGQGGYEQYF	TGTGCCAGTAGTAGCAAGCTCGGACAGGGCGGCTACGAGCAGTACTTC
TRBV18	TRBJ1-5	.	.	CASSPDLSNQPQHF	TGTGCCAGCTCACCAGACTTAAGCAATCAGCCCCAGCATTTT
TRBV7-3	TRBJ2-3	TRBD2	.	CASSPRGGLAGGVGTDTQYF	TGTGCCAGCAGCCCCCGGGGGGGGCTAGCGGGAGGCGTTGGCACAGATACGCAGTATTTT
TRBV6-5	TRBJ2-7	TRBD1	.	CASSIGQGGYEQYF	TGTGCCAGCAGTATTGGACAGGGAGGCTACGAGCAGTACTTC
TRBV6-8	TRBJ2-7	.	.	CASPGQELSYEQYF	TGTGCCAGCCCCGGCCAGGAACTTTCCTACGAGCAGTACTTC
TRBV28	TRBJ2-3	.	.	CASSSRTDTQYF	TGTGCCAGCAGTAGTCGCACAGATACGCAGTATTTT
TRBV28	TRBJ1-1	.	once	CASSGDLSAFF	TGTGCCAGCAGTGGAGACCTTTCCGCTTTCTTT
TRBV7-2	TRBJ1-1	.	.	CASSSTGRGNTEAFF	TGTGCCAGCAGCTCTACGGGCAGGGGGAACACTGAAGCTTTCTTT
TRBV28	TRBJ1-2	TRBD1	.	CASSPPGQPYGYTF	TGTGCCAGCAGCCCTCCGGGACAGCCCTATGGCTACACCTTC
TRBV28	TRBJ2-3	.	.	CASSSGTPTDTQYF	TGTGCCAGCAGTTCCGGGACCCCCACAGATACGCAGTATTTT
TRBV7-2	TRBJ1-5	.	.	CASSLEGTSNQPQHF	TGTGCCAGCAGCTTAGAGGGGACTAGCAATCAGCCCCAGCATTTT
TRBV28	TRBJ2-7	TRBD1	.	CASSFYPRDSLYEQYF	TGTGCCAGCAGTTTCTACCCCCGGGACAGCTTGTACGAGCAGTACTTC
TRBV5-6	TRBJ1-5	TRBD1	.	CASSLAGGGNQPQHF	TGTGCCAGCAGCTTGGCAGGGGGTGGCAATCAGCCCCAGCATTTT
TRBV5-8	TRBJ1-5	.	.	CASSLGLSSSSQPQHF	TGTGCCAGCAGCTTGGGTCTCAGCTCGTCGAGTCAGCCCCAGCATTTT
TRBV11-2	TRBJ1-1	TRBD1	.	CASSFHRGYQAFF	TGTGCCAGCAGCTTCCACAGGGGTTACCAAGCTTTCTTT
TRBV7-2	TRBJ1-5	.	few	CASSLRVEGYQPQHF	TGTGCCAGCAGTCTTCGGGTGGAGGGTTATCAGCCCCAGCATTTT
TRBV28	TRBJ1-2	.	once	CASSNGVAIYGYTF	TGTGCCAGCAGTAACGGGGTGGCTATCTATGGCTACACCTTC